This TCR beta chain was retrieved from a study of T cell changes during pregnancy in multiple sclerosis. This CDR3 comprises 15 residues. Germline assignment: CDR1 SGDLS and CDR2 YYNGEE. With V trimmed by 0 bases and J by 4 bases, 2 bases remained unmatched. Profiled with immunoSEQ multiplex PCR; TCRdb holds only in-frame clones, not every one. The table records tens of thousands of clones, roughly nine tenths of them present only once. The specimen was CD4+ T cells from peripheral blood mononuclear cells, collected in the first trimester of pregnancy. The origin of this receptor is a female donor with multiple sclerosis, enrolled in a pregnancy study. This sequence joins TRBV9 and TRBJ2-5; TRBD2 matches 11 bases. This CDR3 is CASSVGLAGSETQYF. In DNA, the CDR3 is TGTGCCAGCAGCGTAGGACTAGCGGGATCAGAGACCCAGTACTTC.